This note documents a single T cell receptor beta chain sequence. This sample was included in a study of CDR3 diversity in severe acne. TCRdb redid the calling of the PCR reads with MiXCR, one entry per CDR3 protein. The sample comprises more than 80,000 distinct CDR3 sequences, 45% to 50% of which are singletons, and approximately 10% rests with the top ten. The sample comprised blood. The receptor comes from a male donor with severe acne vulgaris.

CDR3 in DNA: TGTGCCAGCAGTCAGCCGCGAGTGAATAGCAATCAGCCCCAGCATTTT. Amino acids: CASSQPRVNSNQPQHF. The chain is built from TRBV6-1 and TRBJ1-5; D is ambiguous. Germline assignment: CDR1 MNHNS and CDR2 SASEGT. The CDR3 loop spans 16 amino acids. The V end lost 5 bases, the J end lost 0 bases, and 14 bases lay between the germline ends.